This T cell receptor beta chain was identified during a study of beta chain features in type 1 diabetes (dated by TCRdb to the late 2010s). In the study overall: No differences in mean age, gender distribution, total cell number or subset yield were found between patients and healthy donors. A total of some 100,000,000 sorted cells were examined across all samples, and the number of cells per subset was strongly correlated with RNA yield. The study compared TCRB repertoires of sorted circulating CD4+ T cell subsets between recently diagnosed type 1 diabetes patients and matched healthy donors. Regulatory and stem cell-like memory subsets were isolated from only 8 patients and about 8 healthy donors, whereas naive and central memory subsets came from all 28 donors. Broad study findings and their caveats: In all four CD4+ subsets, TCRB CDR3 length was moderately but significantly shorter in type 1 diabetes patients. HLA sub-analyses involved small numbers of individuals, so any influence of HLA type on TCRB rearrangement remained unresolved. Naive, central memory and regulatory TCRB repertoires appeared to be more similar among patients than among healthy donors. Fewer insertions and more nucleotide deletions at VDJ recombination sites were observed in patients with type 1 diabetes, implying thymic rearrangement abnormalities. Sequencing cDNA rather than genomic DNA could over-represent highly expressing activated cells, although activation and CD3 levels did not differ between groups. Shorter templates might be favored by PCR, yet because patient and control samples were amplified and corrected together, any such skew would affect both groups equally.

A single peripheral blood draw of about 120 mL on average was collected from each donor into heparinised tubes. A BD FACSAria II and a panel including CD45RO, CCR7, CD25, CD127, CD95 and CD27 were used to sort naive, central memory, regulatory and stem cell-like memory CD4+ T cells. Every sorted population had a purity above 98%. Right away, PBMCs were isolated by Lymphoprep density gradient centrifugation and were stained directly, with no culture step. So that batch effects would be minimized, each experiment stained and sorted samples in pairs, pairing one healthy donor with one patient. The entire amount of isolated RNA was reverse transcribed using the High Capacity cDNA Reverse Transcription Kit, so the sequenced TCRB transcripts were expressed ones. Naive, central memory and regulatory T cell samples underwent deep immunoSEQ sequencing, averaging around 4 million total reads per sample. Sorted cells were lysed in RLT buffer, and RNA was extracted using DNase-treated RNeasy Micro or Mini kits according to cell number. To prevent cross-contamination, each cell subset was processed individually, whereas patient and healthy donor samples were processed jointly. The immunoSEQ multiplex PCR was used to amplify TCRB sequences from cDNA, yielding 87-bp fragments that span the CDR3 region. Sequencing of the amplicons was performed on the Illumina HiSeq platform. In the paper's pipeline: PCR bias was computationally corrected using synthetic template baselines, reads within Hamming distance 2 were collapsed, and singletons that could not be merged were discarded. By aligning reads against IMGT, V, D and J genes, CDR3 length, and insertions or deletions at six rearrangement sites were assigned. Within each subset, clonotype counts were normalized to sorted cell number, after which true diversity and Gini coefficients were computed with the tcR R package. The overlap coefficient, calculated on TCRB nucleotide sequences, was used to quantify repertoire sharing. Out-of-frame TCRB sequences from naive cells were analyzed as a proxy for the pre-selection repertoire. The immuneACCESS repertoire file appears here via TCRdb, limited to in-frame rearrangements. These files lack a portion of the clones; in checked studies, under half of the deficit traces to unresolved V genes, and the cause of the others is not known. For V, J and clone size, that table is used; D and trimming come from the DNA. The sample data list about 330,000 clones, and approximately 10% of these were observed just once. Together, the top ten hold over 0.015% of the sample.

From the cysteine through the phenylalanine, the CDR3 covers 15 amino acids. Just CDR3 DNA is preserved here, 45 bases in frame from base 1. Trimming costs V 8 bases and J 2 bases, and their ends lie 18 bases apart. The CDR1 and CDR2 encoded by the germline V gene (reference sequence) are SEHNR and FQNEAQ. A few counts support this clone. What this receptor recognizes is not known. Base qualities are not at hand, and no much larger clone is one base apart. Sample: naive CD4+ T cells from blood. This specimen's cell subset or site label, interpreted: true naive CD4+ T cells. The clonotype comes from a woman in her twenties or thirties in good health. The chain uses TRBV7-9 and TRBJ2-5; the D segment could be TRBD1, given 6 matching bases. The DNA is as follows: TGTGCCAGCCTCCGGGGACAAGGGCTTCAAGAGACCCAGTACTTC. The encoded protein is CASLRGQGLQETQYF. The CDR3, completed at both ends by the reference TRBV7-9 and TRBJ2-5 genes, gives the full variable domain DTGVSQNPRHKITKRGQNVTFRCDPISEHNRLYWYRQTLGQGPEFLTYFQNEAQLEKSRLLSDRFSAERPKGSFSTLEIQRTEQGDSAMYLCASLRGQGLQETQYFGPGTRLLVL.